This entry concerns a single T cell receptor (beta chain). Its antigen is not identified. The TCRbeta library incorporated unique molecular identifiers. TCRdb used MiXCR to reprocess the PCR reads, holding one entry per CDR3 protein. This sample has hundreds of thousands of distinct CDR3 sequences, with around 13% found just once. The sample is drawn from a study of T-cell reconstitution after alpha-beta-depleted transplantation in children. General study results and limits: It was surviving recipient T cells and thymic progenitors that gave some patients high TCRbeta diversity at day 60. A year post-transplant, T-cell counts and diversity derived mostly from newly produced T cells. Several hundred graft clones that had expanded were reportedly the source of alpha-beta T cells about two months after transplant.

Looked up from germline, CDR1 is MNHEY and CDR2 is SMNVEV (reference sequence). V was clipped by 6 bases and J by 4 bases; unmatched bases: 4. The CDR3 covers 15 residues. The sample consisted of PBMCs, taken before TCRalphabeta/CD19-depleted stem cell transplant. The clonotype comes from a girl aged 2-9 years with congenital amegakaryocytic thrombocytopenia, due to receive a stem cell transplant. V usage is TRBV27 and J usage is TRBJ2-2, with 11 bases matching TRBD1. The CDR3 sequence is CASRVGQGVTGELFF. As DNA, the CDR3 is TGTGCCAGCAGGGTGGGACAGGGGGTCACCGGGGAGCTGTTTTTT.